This TCR beta chain was captured in a study of T cell responses to AZD1222 COVID-19 vaccine. In the study overall: The study pooled second doses at about 4 or about 12 weeks.

This CDR3 has 15 amino acids. Trimming removed 0 bases at V and 8 bases at J, with 17 bases between. The V gene's germline CDR1 is SGHDT and CDR2 YYEEEE. Sequencing used immunoSEQ multiplex PCR; TCRdb keeps in-frame clones, though not all of them. Of just over 60,000 clones in the sample, around 75% are singletons; the top ten hold over 13%. Broader study findings: Baseline antibody screening turned up just five to seven seropositive AZD1222 recipients. Nearly half of spike-specific TCRs reportedly target variant regions that are unmutated in the B.1.351 and B.1.1.7 variants. The donors showed a predominance of white British ancestry and of females, with possible underestimation of clonal diversity.

Regarding this clone: The antigen is not known.

This chain links TRBV5-6 with TRBJ2-5; D tentatively fits TRBD1 or TRBD2 (6 bases each). This sequence originates from an adult in good health. The sequencing here drew on peripheral blood, taken on day 0 of AZD1222 vaccination. CDR3 loop: CASSLGGLGGGTQYF. CDR3 bases: TGTGCCAGCAGCTTGGGGGGGCTGGGAGGAGGTACCCAGTACTTC.